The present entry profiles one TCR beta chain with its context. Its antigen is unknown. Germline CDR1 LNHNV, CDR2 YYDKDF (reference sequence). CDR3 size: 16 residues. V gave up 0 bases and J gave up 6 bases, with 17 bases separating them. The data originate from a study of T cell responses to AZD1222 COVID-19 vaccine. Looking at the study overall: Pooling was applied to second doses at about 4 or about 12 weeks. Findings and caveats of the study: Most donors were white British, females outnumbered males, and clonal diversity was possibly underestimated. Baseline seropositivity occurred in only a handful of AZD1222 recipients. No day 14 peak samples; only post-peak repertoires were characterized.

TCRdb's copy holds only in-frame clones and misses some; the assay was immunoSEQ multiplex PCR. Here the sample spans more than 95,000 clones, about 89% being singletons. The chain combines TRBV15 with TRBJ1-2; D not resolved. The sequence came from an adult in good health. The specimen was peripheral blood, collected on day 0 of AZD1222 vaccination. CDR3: CATSRDKAGGLNGYTF. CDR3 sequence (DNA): TGTGCCACCAGCAGAGATAAGGCAGGCGGACTTAATGGCTACACCTTC.